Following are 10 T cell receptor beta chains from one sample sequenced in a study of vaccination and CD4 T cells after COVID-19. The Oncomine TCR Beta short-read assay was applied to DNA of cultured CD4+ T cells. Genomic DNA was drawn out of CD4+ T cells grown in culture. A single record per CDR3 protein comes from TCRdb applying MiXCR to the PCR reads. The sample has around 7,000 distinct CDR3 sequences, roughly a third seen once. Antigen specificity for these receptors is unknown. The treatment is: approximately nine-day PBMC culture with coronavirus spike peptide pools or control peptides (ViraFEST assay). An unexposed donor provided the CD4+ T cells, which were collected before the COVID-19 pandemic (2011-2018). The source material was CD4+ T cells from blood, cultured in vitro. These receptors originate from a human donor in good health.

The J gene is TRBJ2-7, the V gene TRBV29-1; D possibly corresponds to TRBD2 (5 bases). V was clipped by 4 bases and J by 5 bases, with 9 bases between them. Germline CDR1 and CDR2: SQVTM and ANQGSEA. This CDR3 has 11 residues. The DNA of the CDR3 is TGCAGCGTTGGGCTAGCTCACGAGCAGTACTTC. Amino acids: CSVGLAHEQYF.

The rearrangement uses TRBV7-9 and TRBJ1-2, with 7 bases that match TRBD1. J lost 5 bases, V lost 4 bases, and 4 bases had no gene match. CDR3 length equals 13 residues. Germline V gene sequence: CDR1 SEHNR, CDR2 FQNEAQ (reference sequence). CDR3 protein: CASSYGTEYGYTF. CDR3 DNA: TGTGCCAGCAGCTATGGGACAGAGTATGGCTACACCTTC.

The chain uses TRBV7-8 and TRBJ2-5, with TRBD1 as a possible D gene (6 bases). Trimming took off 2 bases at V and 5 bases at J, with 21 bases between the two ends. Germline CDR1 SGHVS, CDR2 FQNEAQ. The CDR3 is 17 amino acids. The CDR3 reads CASSLNRFRGSGETQYF. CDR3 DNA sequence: TGTGCCAGCAGCTTAAATAGGTTTAGGGGGAGCGGCGAGACCCAGTACTTC. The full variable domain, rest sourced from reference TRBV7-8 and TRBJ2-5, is GAGVSQSPRYKVAKRGQDVALRCDPISGHVSLFWYQQALGQGPEFLTYFQNEAQLDKSGLPSDRFFAERPEGSVSTLKIQRTQQEDSAVYLCASSLNRFRGSGETQYFGPGTRLLVL.

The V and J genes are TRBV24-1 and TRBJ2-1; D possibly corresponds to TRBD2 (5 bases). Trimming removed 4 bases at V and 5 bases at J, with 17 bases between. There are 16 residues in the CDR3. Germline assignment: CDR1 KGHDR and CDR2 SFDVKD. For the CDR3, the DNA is TGTGCCACCAGTGAGCGGACTGTTAGGTTGAACAATGAGCAGTTCTTC. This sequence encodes CATSERTVRLNNEQFF.

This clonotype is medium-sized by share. CDR3 DNA sequence: TGCAGTGCTAGCGGGGGACTAGCGTTAAGCTCCTACGAGCAGTACTTC. The encoded protein is CSASGGLALSSYEQYF. The chain uses TRBV20-1 and TRBJ2-7; 10 bases agree with TRBD2. The germline V gene has CDR1 DFQATT and CDR2 SNEGSKA (reference sequence). The CDR3 totals 16 residues. V lost 3 bases, J lost 0 bases, and 8 bases stayed unmatched.

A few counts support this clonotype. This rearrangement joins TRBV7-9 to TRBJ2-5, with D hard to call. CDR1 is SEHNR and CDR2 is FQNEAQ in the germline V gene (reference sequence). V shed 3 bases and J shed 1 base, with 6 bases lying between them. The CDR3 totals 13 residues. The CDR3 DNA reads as TGTGCCAGCAGCTTGAAGGGCCAAGAGACCCAGTACTTC. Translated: CASSLKGQETQYF.

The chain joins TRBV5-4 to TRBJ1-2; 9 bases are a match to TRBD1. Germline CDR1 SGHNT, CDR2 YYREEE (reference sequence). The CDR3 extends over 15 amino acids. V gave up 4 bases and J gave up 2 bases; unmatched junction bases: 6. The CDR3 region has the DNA TGTGCCAGCAGCAACCCGGGACAGGGAAACTATGGCTACACCTTC. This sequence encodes CASSNPGQGNYGYTF.

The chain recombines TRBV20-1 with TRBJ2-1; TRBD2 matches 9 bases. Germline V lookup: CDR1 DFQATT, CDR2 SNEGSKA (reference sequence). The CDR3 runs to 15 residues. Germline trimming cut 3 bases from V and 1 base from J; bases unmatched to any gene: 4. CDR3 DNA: TGCAGTGCTAGCATGCGGGAGGGGTCCTACAATGAGCAGTTCTTC. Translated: CSASMREGSYNEQFF.

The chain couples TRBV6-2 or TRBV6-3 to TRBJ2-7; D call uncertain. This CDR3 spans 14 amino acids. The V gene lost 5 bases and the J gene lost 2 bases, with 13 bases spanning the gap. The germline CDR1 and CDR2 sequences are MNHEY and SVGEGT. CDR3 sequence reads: CASSGGPLAYEQYF. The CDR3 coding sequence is TGTGCCAGCAGTGGCGGACCACTGGCCTACGAGCAGTACTTC.

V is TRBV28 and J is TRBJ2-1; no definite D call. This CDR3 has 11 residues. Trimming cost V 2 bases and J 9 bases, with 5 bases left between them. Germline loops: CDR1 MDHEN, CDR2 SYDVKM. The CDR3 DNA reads TGTGCCAGCAGTTTAAGTCGTGAGCAGTTCTTC. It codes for CASSLSREQFF.